This TCR beta chain was captured in a study of T cells in Graves' hyperthyroidism and ophthalmopathy. Amplification of TCR beta CDR3 regions was performed using RNA transcripts as template. TCR CDR3 regions were first amplified by RT-PCR with HTBI primers. TCRdb re-analysed the multiplex PCR reads in MiXCR, keeping a single row per CDR3 protein. The data hold hundreds of thousands of distinct CDR3 sequences, with 16% observed a single time. The junction had 6 bases not matched to a gene; V was cut back by 1 base and J by 0 bases. Germline V gene sequence: CDR1 SGHRS, CDR2 YFSETQ. CDR3 size: 16 residues. This clonotype has only a few counts.

The chain has TRBV5-1 and TRBJ1-2; the match to TRBD1 covers 7 bases. This TCR was sampled from a woman between 40 and 50 years old with Graves' ophthalmopathy. Sequencing was carried out using blood. The CDR3 DNA follows: TGCGCCAGCAGCTTGACTCCGGGACAGACTAACTATGGCTACACCTTC. As protein: CASSLTPGQTNYGYTF.